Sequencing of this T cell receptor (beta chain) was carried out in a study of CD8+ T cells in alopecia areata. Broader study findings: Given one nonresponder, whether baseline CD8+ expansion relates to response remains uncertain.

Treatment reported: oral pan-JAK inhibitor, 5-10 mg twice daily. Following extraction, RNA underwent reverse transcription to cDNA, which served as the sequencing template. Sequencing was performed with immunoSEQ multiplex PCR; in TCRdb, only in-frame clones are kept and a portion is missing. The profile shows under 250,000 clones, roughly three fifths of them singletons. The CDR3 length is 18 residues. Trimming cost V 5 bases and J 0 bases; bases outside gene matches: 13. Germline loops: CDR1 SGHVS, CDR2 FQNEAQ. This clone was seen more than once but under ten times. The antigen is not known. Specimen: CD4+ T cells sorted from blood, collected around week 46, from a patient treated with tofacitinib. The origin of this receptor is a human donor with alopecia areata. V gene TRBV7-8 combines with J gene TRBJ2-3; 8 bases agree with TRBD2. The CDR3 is CASSPHDALAGSTDTQYF. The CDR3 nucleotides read TGTGCCAGCAGCCCCCATGATGCGCTAGCGGGTAGCACAGATACGCAGTATTTT.